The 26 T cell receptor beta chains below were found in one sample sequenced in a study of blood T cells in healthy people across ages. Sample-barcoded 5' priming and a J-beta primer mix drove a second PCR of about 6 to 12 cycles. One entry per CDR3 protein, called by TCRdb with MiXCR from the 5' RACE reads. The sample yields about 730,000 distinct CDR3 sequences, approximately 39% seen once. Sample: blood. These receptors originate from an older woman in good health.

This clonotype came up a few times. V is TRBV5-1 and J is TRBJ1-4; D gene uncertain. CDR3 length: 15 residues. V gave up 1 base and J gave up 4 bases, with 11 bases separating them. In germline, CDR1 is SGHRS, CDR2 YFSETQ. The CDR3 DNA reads TGCGCCAGCAGCTTGACTCCGGCAGATAATGAAAAACTGTTTTTT. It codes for CASSLTPADNEKLFF.

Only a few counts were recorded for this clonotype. In nucleotides, the CDR3 is TGTGCCAGCAGTTTACCCGGGGGGGATTCACCCCTCCACTTT. Protein product: CASSLPGGDSPLHF. This chain uses TRBV28 with TRBJ1-6; D perhaps matches TRBD1 (5 bases). Trimming took off 2 bases at V and 8 bases at J, with 10 bases between the two ends. This CDR3 comprises 14 residues. Germline V lookup: CDR1 MDHEN, CDR2 SYDVKM.

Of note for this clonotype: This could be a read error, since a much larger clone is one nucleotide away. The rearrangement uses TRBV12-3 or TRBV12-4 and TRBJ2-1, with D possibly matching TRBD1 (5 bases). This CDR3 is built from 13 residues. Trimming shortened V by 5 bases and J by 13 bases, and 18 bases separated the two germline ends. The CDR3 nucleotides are TGTGCCAGCAGTACAGGCTACCAAGAGACCCAGTTCTTC. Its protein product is CASSTGYQETQFF.

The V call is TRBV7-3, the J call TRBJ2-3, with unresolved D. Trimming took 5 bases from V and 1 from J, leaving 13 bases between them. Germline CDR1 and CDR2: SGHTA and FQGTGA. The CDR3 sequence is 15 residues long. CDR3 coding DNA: TGTGCCAGCAGCCAAGCGCGGACCGGCACAGATACGCAGTATTTT. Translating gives CASSQARTGTDTQYF.

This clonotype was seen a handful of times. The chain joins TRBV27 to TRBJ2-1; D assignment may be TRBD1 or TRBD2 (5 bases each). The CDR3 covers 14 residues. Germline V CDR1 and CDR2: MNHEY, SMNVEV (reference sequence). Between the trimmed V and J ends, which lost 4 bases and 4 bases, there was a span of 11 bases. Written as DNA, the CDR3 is TGTGCCAGCAGTTACGGGGACGGGTACAATGAGCAGTTCTTC. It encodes CASSYGDGYNEQFF.

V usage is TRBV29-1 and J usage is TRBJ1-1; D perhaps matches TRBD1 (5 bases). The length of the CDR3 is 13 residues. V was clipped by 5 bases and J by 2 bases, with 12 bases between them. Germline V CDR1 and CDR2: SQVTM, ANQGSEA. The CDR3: CSVPGLRNTEAFF. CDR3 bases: TGCAGCGTTCCGGGACTCAGAAACACTGAAGCTTTCTTT.

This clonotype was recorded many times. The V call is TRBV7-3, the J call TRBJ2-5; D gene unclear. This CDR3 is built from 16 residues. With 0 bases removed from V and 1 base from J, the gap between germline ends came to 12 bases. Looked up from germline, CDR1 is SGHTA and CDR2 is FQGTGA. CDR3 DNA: TGTGCCAGCAGCTTAACAGGCGCGAGTCCCCAAGAGACCCAGTACTTC. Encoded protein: CASSLTGASPQETQYF.

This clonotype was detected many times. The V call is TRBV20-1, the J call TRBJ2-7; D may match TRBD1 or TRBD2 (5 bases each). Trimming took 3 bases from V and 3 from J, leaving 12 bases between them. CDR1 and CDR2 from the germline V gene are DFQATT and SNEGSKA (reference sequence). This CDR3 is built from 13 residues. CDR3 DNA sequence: TGCAGTGCTAGTTCTGGGACGGTCTACGAGCAGTACTTC. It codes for CSASSGTVYEQYF.

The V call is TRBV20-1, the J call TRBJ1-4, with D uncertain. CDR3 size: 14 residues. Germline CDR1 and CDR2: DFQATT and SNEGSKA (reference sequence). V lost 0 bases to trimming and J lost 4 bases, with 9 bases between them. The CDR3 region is CSARERRVNEKLFF. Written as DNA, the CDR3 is TGCAGTGCTAGAGAGCGACGGGTTAATGAAAAACTGTTTTTT.

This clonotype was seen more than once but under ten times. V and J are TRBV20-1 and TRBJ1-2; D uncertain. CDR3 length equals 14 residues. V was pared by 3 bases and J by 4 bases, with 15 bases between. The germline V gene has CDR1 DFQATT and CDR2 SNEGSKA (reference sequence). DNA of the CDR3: TGCAGTGCTAGGAACCGGGCCAAAATCTATGGCTACACCTTC. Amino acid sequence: CSARNRAKIYGYTF.

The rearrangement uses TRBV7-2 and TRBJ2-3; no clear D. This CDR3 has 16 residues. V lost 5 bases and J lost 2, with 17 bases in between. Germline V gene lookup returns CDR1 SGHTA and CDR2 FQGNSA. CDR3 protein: CASSTGFRGTTDTQYF. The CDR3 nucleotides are TGTGCCAGCAGCACCGGTTTCAGAGGTACCACAGATACGCAGTATTTT.

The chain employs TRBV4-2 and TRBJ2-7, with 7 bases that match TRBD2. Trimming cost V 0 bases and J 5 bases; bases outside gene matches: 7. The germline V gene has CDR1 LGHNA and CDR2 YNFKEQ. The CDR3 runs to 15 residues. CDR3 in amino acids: CASSQEGAGVDEQYF. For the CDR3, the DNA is TGTGCCAGCAGCCAAGAAGGCGCGGGGGTCGACGAGCAGTACTTC.

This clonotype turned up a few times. The chain's CDR3 is CASKEEDYSNQPQHF. The CDR3 DNA reads TGTGCCAGCAAGGAGGAGGATTATAGCAATCAGCCCCAGCATTTT. The V and J genes are TRBV6-4 and TRBJ1-5, with D hard to call. CDR1 and CDR2 (germline): MRHNA, SNTAGT. The CDR3 has 15 amino acids. V dropped 7 bases and J dropped 0 bases, with 13 bases sitting between them.

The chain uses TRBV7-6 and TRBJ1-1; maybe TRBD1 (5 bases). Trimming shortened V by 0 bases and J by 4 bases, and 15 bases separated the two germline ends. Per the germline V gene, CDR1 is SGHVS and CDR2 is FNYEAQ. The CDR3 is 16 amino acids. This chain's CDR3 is CASSLAQVSGGTEAFF. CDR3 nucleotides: TGTGCCAGCAGCTTAGCGCAGGTATCGGGGGGCACTGAAGCTTTCTTT.

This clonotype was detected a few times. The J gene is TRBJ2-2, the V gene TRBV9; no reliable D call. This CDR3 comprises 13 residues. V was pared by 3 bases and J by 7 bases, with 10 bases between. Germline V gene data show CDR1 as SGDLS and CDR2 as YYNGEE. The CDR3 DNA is TGTGCCAGCAGCGCGGATGTCAGCGGGGAGCTGTTTTTT. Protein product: CASSADVSGELFF.

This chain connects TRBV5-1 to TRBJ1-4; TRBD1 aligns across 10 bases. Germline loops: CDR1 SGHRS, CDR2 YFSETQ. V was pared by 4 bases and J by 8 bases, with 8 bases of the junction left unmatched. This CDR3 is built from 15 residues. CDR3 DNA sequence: TGCGCCAGCAGCGTGGGACAGGGGATTGGGGAAAAACTGTTTTTT. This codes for CASSVGQGIGEKLFF.

The CDR3 bases are TGTGCCAGCAGGTATGGACTAGCGGGGTCTGTCGAGCAGTTCTTC. Residues: CASRYGLAGSVEQFF. The chain is built from TRBV7-9 and TRBJ2-1, with 12 nucleotides matching TRBD2. The CDR3 loop spans 15 amino acids. The J segment lost 10 bases and the V segment lost 6 bases, leaving 10 bases of the junction unmatched. The germline V gene encodes CDR1 SEHNR and CDR2 FQNEAQ (reference sequence).

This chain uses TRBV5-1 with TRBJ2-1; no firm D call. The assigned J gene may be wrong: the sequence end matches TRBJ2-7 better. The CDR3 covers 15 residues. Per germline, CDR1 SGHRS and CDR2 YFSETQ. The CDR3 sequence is CASSLAERFYNEQYF. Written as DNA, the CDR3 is TGCGCCAGCAGCTTGGCCGAGAGGTTTTACAATGAGCAGTACTTC.

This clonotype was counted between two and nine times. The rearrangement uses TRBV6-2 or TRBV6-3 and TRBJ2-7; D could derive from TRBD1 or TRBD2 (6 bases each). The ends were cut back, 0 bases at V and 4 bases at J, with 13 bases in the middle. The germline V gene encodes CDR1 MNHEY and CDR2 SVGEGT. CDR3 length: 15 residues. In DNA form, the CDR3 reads TGTGCCAGCAGTTACTCGTCCGGGGGCCTTTACGAGCAGTACTTC. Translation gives CASSYSSGGLYEQYF.

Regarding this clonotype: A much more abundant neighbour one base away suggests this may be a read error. Here the CDR3 reads CASSHEAGLETRYF. The CDR3 bases are TGTGCCAGCAGTCACGAAGCGGGGTTGGAGACCCGGTACTTC. V is TRBV4-2 and J is TRBJ2-7, with 7 bases fitting TRBD2. CDR3 size: 14 residues. In germline, CDR1 is LGHNA, CDR2 YNFKEQ. Unmatched junction bases numbered 17, after V lost 6 bases and J lost 12 bases.

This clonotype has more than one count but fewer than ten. The CDR3 spells CASSPPQGSYNSPLHF. The CDR3 coding sequence is TGTGCCAGCTCACCACCCCAGGGCTCCTATAATTCACCCCTCCACTTT. The genes are TRBV18 and TRBJ1-6, with TRBD1 as a possible D gene (5 bases). V was shortened by 0 bases and J by 0 bases, with 6 bases between the two germline ends. The germline V gene encodes CDR1 KGHSH and CDR2 LQKENI. The CDR3 is 16 residues long.

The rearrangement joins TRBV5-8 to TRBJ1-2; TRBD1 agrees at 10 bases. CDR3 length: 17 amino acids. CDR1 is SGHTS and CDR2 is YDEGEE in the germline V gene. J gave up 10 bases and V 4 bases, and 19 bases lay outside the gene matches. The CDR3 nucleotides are TGTGCCAGCAGCCCCGTCCCGGGACAGGGGCTCGACCTGGCCTACACCTTC. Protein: CASSPVPGQGLDLAYTF.

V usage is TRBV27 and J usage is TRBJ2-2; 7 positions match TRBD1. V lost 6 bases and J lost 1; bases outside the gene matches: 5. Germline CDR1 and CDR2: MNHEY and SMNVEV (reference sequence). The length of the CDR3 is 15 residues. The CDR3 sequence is CASRQGLLNTGELFF. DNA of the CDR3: TGTGCCAGCAGACAGGGGCTCCTGAACACCGGGGAGCTGTTTTTT.

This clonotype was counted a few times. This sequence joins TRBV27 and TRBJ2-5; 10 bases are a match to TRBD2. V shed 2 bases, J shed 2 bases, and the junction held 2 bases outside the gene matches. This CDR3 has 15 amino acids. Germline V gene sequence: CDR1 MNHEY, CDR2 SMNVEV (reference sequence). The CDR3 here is CASSLRAGGQETQYF. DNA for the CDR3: TGTGCCAGCAGTTTACGAGCGGGGGGGCAAGAGACCCAGTACTTC.

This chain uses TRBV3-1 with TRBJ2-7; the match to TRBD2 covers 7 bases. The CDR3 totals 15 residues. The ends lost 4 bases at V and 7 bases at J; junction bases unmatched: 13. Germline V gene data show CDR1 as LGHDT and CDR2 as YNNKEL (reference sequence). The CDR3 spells CASSLIAAGVGEQYF. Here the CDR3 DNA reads TGTGCCAGCAGCCTAATCGCGGCGGGAGTTGGGGAGCAGTACTTC.

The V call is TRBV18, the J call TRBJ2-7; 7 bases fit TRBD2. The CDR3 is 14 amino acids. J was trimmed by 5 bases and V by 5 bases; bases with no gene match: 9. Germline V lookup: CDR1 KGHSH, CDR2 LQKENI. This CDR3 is CASSDPAGSNEQYF. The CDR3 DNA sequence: TGTGCCAGCTCAGACCCAGCGGGATCAAACGAGCAGTACTTC.